These 25 T cell receptor beta chains share one sample of origin, sequenced in a study of CD8 T cells in Susac syndrome. RNA was extracted with the RNeasy kit, and a quantity of roughly 0.45 to 1 ug was reverse transcribed using random hexamers. TCRdb itself ran the immunoSEQ multiplex PCR reads through MiXCR, one entry per CDR3 protein. In the table there are about 150,000 distinct CDR3 sequences, 94% of which are singletons. Sequences were obtained from CD8+ T cells from PBMCs. Every receptor here comes from a human donor with multiple sclerosis.

This clonotype appeared a single time. The V gene is TRBV27, the J gene TRBJ1-1, with 8 bases identical to TRBD1. Germline V lookup: CDR1 MNHEY, CDR2 SMNVEV (reference sequence). The CDR3 totals 15 residues. The V and J ends lost 4 bases and 1 base, in that order; junction bases with no gene match: 5. CDR3 in DNA: TGTGCCAGCAGTTACTCAGGGGGCGCGAACACTGAAGCTTTCTTT. Protein sequence: CASSYSGGANTEAFF.

The chain links TRBV11-3 to TRBJ2-7; 10 positions agree with TRBD1. Germline V gene lookup returns CDR1 SGHNT and CDR2 YENEEA. J lost 4 bases, V lost 7 bases, and 4 bases had no gene match. The CDR3 consists of 13 residues. CDR3 protein: CASTSGQGYEQYF. As DNA, the CDR3 is TGTGCCAGCACCTCGGGACAGGGGTACGAGCAGTACTTC.

This chain connects TRBV23-1 to TRBJ2-7; D is ambiguous. TRBV23-1 is noted as an ORF with a role that remains uncertain. The CDR3 consists of 13 residues. Trimming took off 0 bases at V and 7 bases at J, with 10 bases between the two ends. CDR3 protein: CASSQSRNREQYF. The CDR3 bases are TGCGCCAGCAGTCAATCCAGGAATCGGGAGCAGTACTTC.

In its sample, this clonotype was seen once. The chain carries TRBV9 and TRBJ2-4; possible D gene TRBD1, 5 bases. This CDR3 has 16 residues. V lost 0 bases to trimming and J lost 0 bases, with 10 bases between them. Germline CDR1 reads SGDLS; CDR2 reads YYNGEE. CDR3 nucleotide sequence: TGTGCCAGCAGCGTAGAACAGGCGCAAGCCAAAAACATTCAGTACTTC. It encodes CASSVEQAQAKNIQYF.

V is TRBV20-1 and J is TRBJ2-3; D gene ambiguous. There are 14 residues in the CDR3. The V and J ends lost 2 bases and 5 bases respectively, with 14 bases between them. Germline V gene sequence: CDR1 DFQATT, CDR2 SNEGSKA (reference sequence). CDR3: CSARNLGEGDTQYF. The DNA for the CDR3 is TGCAGTGCTAGAAATCTAGGCGAAGGAGATACGCAGTATTTT.

CDR3 amino acids: CASRRTGGSSTDTQYF. The CDR3 nucleotides are TGTGCCAGCAGGCGGACAGGGGGCTCAAGCACAGATACGCAGTATTTT. V usage is TRBV9 and J usage is TRBJ2-3; 11 positions agree with TRBD1. Germline-derived CDR1 and CDR2 are SGDLS and YYNGEE. The trim removed 5 bases at V and 0 bases at J, leaving 5 bases unmatched. This CDR3 spans 16 amino acids. Full variable domain (remainder filled in from reference TRBV9 and TRBJ2-3): DSGVTQTPKHLITATGQRVTLRCSPRSGDLSVYWYQQSLDQGLQFLIQYYNGEERAKGNILERFSAQQFPDLHSELNLSSLELGDSALYFCASRRTGGSSTDTQYFGPGTRLTVL.

The chain joins TRBV5-6 to TRBJ1-1; no definite D call. CDR1 and CDR2 (germline): SGHDT, YYEEEE. The CDR3 is made up of 14 amino acids. V was pared by 0 bases and J by 1 base, with 7 bases between. CDR3 protein: CASSLGGRNTEAFF. CDR3 DNA sequence: TGTGCCAGCAGCTTGGGCGGTAGGAACACTGAAGCTTTCTTT. Based on the CDR3 plus reference TRBV5-6 and TRBJ1-1, the full variable domain is DAGVTQSPTHLIKTRGQQVTLRCSPKSGHDTVSWYQQALGQGPQFIFQYYEEEERQRGNFPDRFSGHQFPNYSSELNVNALLLGDSALYLCASSLGGRNTEAFFGQGTRLTVV.

This rearrangement joins TRBV7-9 to TRBJ1-4; no firm D call. Germline V gene data show CDR1 as SEHNR and CDR2 as FQNEAQ (reference sequence). This CDR3 contains 12 residues. Trimming stripped 0 bases from V and 7 bases from J, with 3 bases between. The CDR3 DNA follows: TGTGCCAGCAGCTTAGCGGTTGAAAAACTGTTTTTT. Its translation: CASSLAVEKLFF. Filled out from reference TRBV7-9 and TRBJ1-4, the complete variable domain reads DTGVSQNPRHKITKRGQNVTFRCDPISEHNRLYWYRQTLGQGPEFLTYFQNEAQLEKSRLLSDRFSAERPKGSFSTLEIQRTEQGDSAMYLCASSLAVEKLFFGSGTQLSVL.

This chain connects TRBV28 to TRBJ1-5; TRBD1 matches at 9 bases. The V and J ends lost 5 bases and 6 bases, in that order; junction bases with no gene match: 8. The germline V gene has CDR1 MDHEN and CDR2 SYDVKM. This CDR3 spans 15 amino acids. Here the CDR3 DNA reads TGTGCCAGCAGTCTCCTCCGGGACAGGGTTCAGCCCCAGCATTTT. Protein: CASSLLRDRVQPQHF.

The CDR3, as DNA: TGTGCCAGCAGCCAACGGACAGGGGGGAATCAGCCCCAGCATTTT. Translation: CASSQRTGGNQPQHF. The genes are TRBV3-1 and TRBJ1-5; 10 nucleotides align to TRBD1. J was trimmed by 4 bases and V by 2 bases; bases with no gene match: 2. The CDR3 contains 15 residues. Germline assignment: CDR1 LGHDT and CDR2 YNNKEL (reference sequence).

The J gene is TRBJ2-5, the V gene TRBV11-2; no clear D gene. The germline gives CDR1 SGHAT, CDR2 FQNNGV. The CDR3 has 14 residues. The V gene lost 2 bases and the J gene lost 3 bases, with 10 bases spanning the gap. CDR3 loop: CASSLNYPKETQYF. CDR3 bases: TGTGCCAGCAGCTTAAACTATCCGAAAGAGACCCAGTACTTC.

The chain joins TRBV9 to TRBJ2-5; 7 nucleotides match TRBD2. There are 15 residues in the CDR3. Trimming took 4 bases from V and 5 from J; bases not matched to a gene: 11. Per germline, CDR1 SGDLS and CDR2 YYNGEE. CDR3 in DNA: TGTGCCAGCAGCCCCGGGGTCGGGGGGACGGAGACCCAGTACTTC. This translates into CASSPGVGGTETQYF.

The V gene is TRBV12-5, the J gene TRBJ2-3; 7 bases map to TRBD1. Unmatched junction bases numbered 11, after V lost 5 bases and J lost 6 bases. Germline CDR1 is LGHNT and CDR2 is FRNRAP. This CDR3 spans 15 amino acids. This CDR3 reads CASGPTTGRADTQYF. In DNA, the CDR3 is TGTGCTAGTGGTCCCACGACAGGGAGAGCGGATACGCAGTATTTT.

The rearrangement joins TRBV24-1 to TRBJ2-3; D is uncertain. Germline CDR1 reads KGHDR; CDR2 reads SFDVKD. The CDR3 loop spans 12 amino acids. Trimming cost V 7 bases and J 7 bases, with 11 bases left between them. This CDR3 reads CATSPDGYTQYF. The DNA for the CDR3 is TGTGCCACCAGCCCGGACGGATATACGCAGTATTTT.

The chain is built from TRBV5-6 and TRBJ2-5; D possibly corresponds to TRBD1 (5 bases). Per the germline V gene, CDR1 is SGHDT and CDR2 is YYEEEE. Trimming pared 2 bases from V and 5 bases from J, leaving 13 bases between. The CDR3 has 14 residues. CDR3 coding DNA: TGTGCCAGCAGCTTTGTACAGGAATTGGAGACCCAGTACTTC. Its protein product is CASSFVQELETQYF.

The chain links TRBV14 to TRBJ2-3, with a tentative D call TRBD2 (6 bases). CDR1 is SGHDN and CDR2 is FVKESK in the germline V gene. Trimming took 4 bases from V and 4 from J, leaving 18 bases between them. This CDR3 has 16 amino acids. CDR3 protein: CASSPDKPRLADTQYF. CDR3 in DNA: TGTGCCAGCAGCCCAGACAAGCCCCGACTAGCAGATACGCAGTATTTT. Full variable domain (rest looked up from reference TRBV14 and TRBJ2-3): EAGVTQFPSHSVIEKGQTVTLRCDPISGHDNLYWYRRVMGKEIKFLLHFVKESKQDESGMPNNRFLAERTGGTYSTLKVQPAELEDSGVYFCASSPDKPRLADTQYFGPGTRLTVL.

This clonotype appeared once. The genes are TRBV7-9 and TRBJ2-5; 8 bases are a match to TRBD2. The CDR3 loop spans 15 amino acids. The germline CDR1 and CDR2 sequences are SEHNR and FQNEAQ (reference sequence). With V trimmed by 5 bases and J by 5 bases, 10 bases remained unmatched. The CDR3, as DNA: TGTGCCAGCAGCCCCGGGACTAGTGGAGGGGAGACCCAGTACTTC. Translated: CASSPGTSGGETQYF.

The CDR3 region is CASSPGPVNIQYF. CDR3 bases: TGTGCCAGCAGCCCCGGACCCGTAAACATTCAGTACTTC. The V gene is TRBV9, the J gene TRBJ2-4; D gene uncertain. V lost 4 bases to trimming and J lost 6 bases, with 11 bases between them. The germline V gene has CDR1 SGDLS and CDR2 YYNGEE. The CDR3 contains 13 residues.

The V and J genes are TRBV2 and TRBJ2-7; perhaps TRBD1 as D (6 bases). V lost 2 bases and J 3 bases, leaving 8 bases between the germline ends. The CDR3 length is 13 residues. Germline V gene data show CDR1 as SNHLY and CDR2 as FYNNEI. The CDR3 region is CASSETTGYEQYF. CDR3 sequence (DNA): TGTGCCAGCAGTGAAACGACAGGCTACGAGCAGTACTTC.

The rearrangement uses TRBV20-1 and TRBJ1-1; possibly TRBD1 for D (6 bases). V gave up 6 bases and J gave up 7 bases, with 18 bases separating them. The CDR3 is made up of 13 amino acids. CDR1 is DFQATT, CDR2 SNEGSKA, per germline (reference sequence). CDR3 nucleotides: TGCAGTGCCCGGTCTGGGGGGCGAGGTGAAGCTTTCTTT. Translation gives CSARSGGRGEAFF.

The chain combines TRBV4-3 with TRBJ2-5; D is ambiguous. V lost 0 bases and J lost 1, with 15 bases in between. From germline, CDR1 is LGHNA and CDR2 YSLEER. The CDR3 is 17 amino acids. CDR3 bases: TGCGCCAGCAGCCAAGATGAGGTGGGCAGCAGCCAAGAGACCCAGTACTTC. This codes for CASSQDEVGSSQETQYF.

V gene TRBV2 combines with J gene TRBJ1-4, with 7 bases that match TRBD1. The trim removed 8 bases at V and 3 bases at J, leaving 6 bases unmatched. Germline lookup yields CDR1 SNHLY and CDR2 FYNNEI. The CDR3 consists of 14 residues. CDR3 coding DNA: TGTGCCAGCCTTAACAGGGGAGCTAATGAAAAACTGTTTTTT. It translates to CASLNRGANEKLFF.

This chain uses TRBV28 with TRBJ2-5, with unresolved D. V was cut by 7 bases and J by 1 base, with 16 bases left in between. Germline assignment: CDR1 MDHEN and CDR2 SYDVKM. The CDR3 length is 15 residues. The CDR3 here is CASMSRADRQETQYF. DNA of the CDR3: TGTGCCAGCATGTCCCGCGCTGACCGCCAAGAGACCCAGTACTTC. The variable domain in full, completed from reference TRBV28 and TRBJ2-5, reads DVKVTQSSRYLVKRTGEKVFLECVQDMDHENMFWYRQDPGLGLRLIYFSYDVKMKEKGDIPEGYSVSREKKERFSLILESASTNQTSMYLCASMSRADRQETQYFGPGTRLLVL.

This chain connects TRBV9 to TRBJ1-2; D uncertain. Germline V gene sequence: CDR1 SGDLS, CDR2 YYNGEE. The length of the CDR3 is 11 residues. Trimming took 4 bases from V and 7 from J, leaving 8 bases between them. The CDR3 is CASSWTGGYTF. The DNA for the CDR3 is TGTGCCAGCAGCTGGACGGGTGGCTACACCTTC.

The CDR3 is CSVKGGDSNQPQHF. The CDR3 DNA is TGCAGCGTTAAAGGTGGGGATAGCAATCAGCCCCAGCATTTT. The V and J genes are TRBV29-1 and TRBJ1-5; D unclear. The length of the CDR3 is 14 residues. The germline V gene has CDR1 SQVTM and CDR2 ANQGSEA. Trimming stripped 5 bases from V and 0 bases from J, with 11 bases between.